Presented here are 5 T cell receptor beta chains from one specimen sequenced in a study of cytomegalovirus exposure and HLA in healthy donors. The PCR ran on 60 Vbeta and 13 Jbeta primers. Assay used: immunoSEQ multiplex PCR; TCRdb lists only in-frame clones, some missing. The table has over 100,000 clones, over 75% seen once. The sample was PBMCs. The source is a man aged 30 to 39 in good health and CMV-seronegative.

Here the CDR3 DNA reads TGTGCCAGTACCCCACGGGGGAGCGGGGGTCATGAGCAGTTCTTC. Its protein product is CASTPRGSGGHEQFF. V usage is TRBV19 and J usage is TRBJ2-1; 8 nucleotides match TRBD2. The CDR3 contains 15 residues. The germline gives CDR1 LNHDA, CDR2 SQIVND (reference sequence). V lost 7 bases to trimming and J lost 8 bases; unmatched junction nucleotides: 13.

The V and J genes are TRBV7-8 and TRBJ2-7; 10 bases map to TRBD1. V shed 5 bases, J shed 6 bases, and the junction held 4 bases outside the gene matches. CDR3 length: 13 amino acids. Germline V gene sequence: CDR1 SGHVS, CDR2 FQNEAQ. CDR3 protein: CASSGTGVGEQYF. For the CDR3, the DNA is TGTGCCAGCAGCGGGACAGGGGTCGGCGAGCAGTACTTC. The whole variable domain, filled in from reference TRBV7-8 and TRBJ2-7, reads GAGVSQSPRYKVAKRGQDVALRCDPISGHVSLFWYQQALGQGPEFLTYFQNEAQLDKSGLPSDRFFAERPEGSVSTLKIQRTQQEDSAVYLCASSGTGVGEQYFGPGTRLTVT.

The chain carries TRBV9 and TRBJ2-7, with D possibly TRBD1 on 8 matching bases. Deletions cut 3 bases from V and 2 bases from J, with 12 bases between. The CDR3 spans 14 residues. Germline V lookup: CDR1 SGDLS, CDR2 YYNGEE. CDR3 sequence: CASSGTGGAYEQYF. CDR3 coding DNA: TGTGCCAGCAGCGGAACAGGGGGGGCCTACGAGCAGTACTTC.

This rearrangement joins TRBV5-4 to TRBJ1-1; D uncertain. Germline V gene data show CDR1 as SGHNT and CDR2 as YYREEE (reference sequence). This CDR3 has 14 residues. Trimming stripped 4 bases from V and 1 base from J, with 11 bases between. CDR3 sequence reads: CASSRQASNTEAFF. In DNA, the CDR3 is TGTGCCAGCAGCCGGCAGGCTTCGAACACTGAAGCTTTCTTT. The full variable domain, with the rest looked up from reference TRBV5-4 and TRBJ1-1, is ETGVTQSPTHLIKTRGQQVTLRCSSQSGHNTVSWYQQALGQGPQFIFQYYREEENGRGNFPPRFSGLQFPNYSSELNVNALELDDSALYLCASSRQASNTEAFFGQGTRLTVV.

The chain recombines TRBV19 with TRBJ1-2; D not resolved. Trimming left V 5 bases short and J 8 bases short, with 12 bases between. The CDR3 loop spans 12 amino acids. Looked up from germline, CDR1 is LNHDA and CDR2 is SQIVND (reference sequence). The CDR3 loop is CASSPRGGGYTF. CDR3 DNA: TGTGCCAGTAGTCCCCGCGGAGGCGGCTACACCTTC.